This T cell receptor beta chain stems from a study of tumor and adjacent non-tumor tissue in lung cancer. Study as a whole: Histology: about twelve adenocarcinoma, a couple of squamous cell carcinoma, 1 small cell lung cancer. The patients, 9 to 11 men and 4 to 6 women, were about 30 to 85 with stage I to III disease.

No cell sorting was done before RNA was extracted from the tissue. The CDR3 extends over 14 amino acids. Trimming removed 3 bases at V and 4 bases at J, with 15 bases between. Germline CDR1 SQVTM, CDR2 ANQGSEA. General study results and limits: Shorter survival was associated with higher TCR diversity in tumors. TCR diversity was significantly greater in tumor than normal lung tissue.

A modified ARM-PCR protocol with three rounds of nested PCR amplified TCRbeta. Each CDR3 protein gets one entry after TCRdb re-called the multiplex PCR reads with MiXCR. This sample has 65,000 to 75,000 distinct CDR3 sequences, with more than 70% found just once. Regarding this clonotype: The antigen remains undetermined.

This clonotype was obtained from a man aged 55 to 70 with non-small cell lung cancer. Sequences were obtained from lung tumor tissue. The chain employs TRBV29-1 and TRBJ2-5; no clear D gene. CDR3 coding DNA: TGCAGCGTTGATGACATGCGCTCGGGAGAGACCCAGTACTTC. Its protein is CSVDDMRSGETQYF.